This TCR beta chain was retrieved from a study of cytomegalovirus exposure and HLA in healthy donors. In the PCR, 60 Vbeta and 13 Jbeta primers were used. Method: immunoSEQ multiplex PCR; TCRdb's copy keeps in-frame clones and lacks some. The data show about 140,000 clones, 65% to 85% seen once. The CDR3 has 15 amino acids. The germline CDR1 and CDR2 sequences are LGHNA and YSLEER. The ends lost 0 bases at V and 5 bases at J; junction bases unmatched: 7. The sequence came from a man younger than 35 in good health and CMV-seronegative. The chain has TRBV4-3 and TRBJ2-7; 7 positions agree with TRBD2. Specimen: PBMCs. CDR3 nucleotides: TGCGCCAGCAGCCAAGACGGTTGGGGGGGTAACGAGCAGTACTTC. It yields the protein CASSQDGWGGNEQYF.